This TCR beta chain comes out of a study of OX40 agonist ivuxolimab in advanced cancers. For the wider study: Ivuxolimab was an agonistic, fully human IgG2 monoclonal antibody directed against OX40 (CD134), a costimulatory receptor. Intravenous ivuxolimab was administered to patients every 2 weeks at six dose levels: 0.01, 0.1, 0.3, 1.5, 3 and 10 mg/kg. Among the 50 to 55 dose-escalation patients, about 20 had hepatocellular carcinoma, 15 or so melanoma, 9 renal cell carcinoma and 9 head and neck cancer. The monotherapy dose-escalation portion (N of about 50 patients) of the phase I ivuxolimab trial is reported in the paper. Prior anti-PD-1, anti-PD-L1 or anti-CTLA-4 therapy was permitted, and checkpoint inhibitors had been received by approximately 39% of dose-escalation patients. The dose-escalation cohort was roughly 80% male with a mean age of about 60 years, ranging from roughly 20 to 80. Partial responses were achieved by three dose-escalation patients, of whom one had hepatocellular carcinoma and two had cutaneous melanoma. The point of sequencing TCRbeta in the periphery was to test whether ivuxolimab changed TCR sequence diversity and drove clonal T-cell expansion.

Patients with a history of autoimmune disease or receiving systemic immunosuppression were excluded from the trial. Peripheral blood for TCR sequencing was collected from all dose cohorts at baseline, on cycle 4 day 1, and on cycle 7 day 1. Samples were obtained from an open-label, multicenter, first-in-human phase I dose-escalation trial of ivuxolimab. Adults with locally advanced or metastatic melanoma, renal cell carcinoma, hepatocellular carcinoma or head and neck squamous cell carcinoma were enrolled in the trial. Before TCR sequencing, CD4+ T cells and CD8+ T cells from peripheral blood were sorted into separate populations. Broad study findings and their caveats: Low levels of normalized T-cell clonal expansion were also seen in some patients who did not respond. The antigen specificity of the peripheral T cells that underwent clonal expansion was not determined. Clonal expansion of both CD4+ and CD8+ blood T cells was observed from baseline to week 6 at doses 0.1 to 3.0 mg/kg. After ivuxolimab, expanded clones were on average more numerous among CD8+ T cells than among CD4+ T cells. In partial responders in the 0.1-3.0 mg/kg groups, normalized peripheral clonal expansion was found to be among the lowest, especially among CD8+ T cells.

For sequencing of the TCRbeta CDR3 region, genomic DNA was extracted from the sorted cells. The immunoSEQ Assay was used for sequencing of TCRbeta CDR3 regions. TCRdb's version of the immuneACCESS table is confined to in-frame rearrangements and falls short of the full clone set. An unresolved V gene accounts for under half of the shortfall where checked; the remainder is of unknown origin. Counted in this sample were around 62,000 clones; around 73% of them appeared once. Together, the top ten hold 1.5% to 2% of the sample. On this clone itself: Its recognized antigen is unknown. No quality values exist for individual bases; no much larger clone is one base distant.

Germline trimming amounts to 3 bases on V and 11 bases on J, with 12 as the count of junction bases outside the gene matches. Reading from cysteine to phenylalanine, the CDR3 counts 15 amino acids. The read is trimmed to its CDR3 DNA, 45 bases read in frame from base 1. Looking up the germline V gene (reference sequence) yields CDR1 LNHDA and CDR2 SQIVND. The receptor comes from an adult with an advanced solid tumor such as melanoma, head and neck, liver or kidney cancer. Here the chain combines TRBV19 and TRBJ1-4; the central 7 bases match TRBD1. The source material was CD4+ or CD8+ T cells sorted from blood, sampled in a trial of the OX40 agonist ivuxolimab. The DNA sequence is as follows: TGTGCCAGTAGTATCGGTTTTGGGACAGAGATTAAACTGTTTTTT. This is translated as CASSIGFGTEIKLFF.